This TCR beta chain was sequenced during a study of blood T cell repertoires in COVID-19 (dated by TCRdb to about 2020). Background for the entire study: The collaborator samples originated in the United States, Italy and Spain and spanned the acute and convalescent phases of COVID-19. The material from the prospective study consisted of cDNA or gDNA derived from T cells, B-cell-depleted T cells, or PBMCs. The dataset comprised deeply sampled blood TCRbeta repertoires from subjects exposed to, actively infected with, or recovered from COVID-19. A freely available public database, intended as a resource for researchers studying the immune response to SARS-CoV-2, is where the repertoires were released. Samples were obtained from the ongoing ImmuneRACE study (first 160 participants) and from about 1,300 subjects provided by 6 global collaborators. Sample metadata almost always included a de-identified subject ID, COVID-19 status, age in years and sex. Where available, HLA class I and class II types were taken from metadata supplied by the sample provider and were not determined by assay-based typing.

Worth noting for this clone: Its antigen target is currently unknown. There are no base qualities to consult, and no much larger clone falls within one base.

On the study overall, not on this receptor specifically: Clinical and demographic metadata were provided uncurated, with the amount varying by source and participant.

TCRbeta CDR3 regions were amplified from genomic DNA by means of the immunoSEQ Assay, a bias-controlled multiplex PCR. The published analysis was carried out like this. Within the assay, amplification of reference gene primers was used to estimate how many nucleated cells each sample contained. Sequence reads were collapsed and filtered to measure the absolute abundance of every unique TCRbeta CDR3 rearrangement. Productive Simpson clonality was computed per sample as the square root of Simpson's diversity index over productive rearrangements. What TCRdb holds here is the immuneACCESS table cut down to in-frame rearrangements. Part of the clones is not present; checked against another copy, under half of the missing clones reflect an unresolved V gene, and the others are unexplained. That table is the source of V, J and clone size, and D and trimming were worked out from the DNA. The sample has about 250,000 clones on record, more than 75% of them singletons. About 14% of the sample lies in the top ten.

The CDR3 starts with the cysteine, ends with the phenylalanine, and has 15 residues. The read is trimmed to its CDR3 DNA, 45 bases read in frame from base 1. Here V drops 4 bases and J drops 3 bases, and the junction holds 10 bases not matched to any gene. The CDR1 and CDR2 encoded by the germline V gene are SGHRS and YFSETQ. In the prospective study, participants were roughly 18 to 100 years old, resided in about two dozen geographic areas of the United States, and were enrolled through a virtual design. In the prospective study, cohorts were assigned on the basis of participant-reported clinical history obtained from a screening survey and a study questionnaire. For ImmuneRACE Cohort 3, a participant was defined as recovered based on two consecutive negative NP/OP PCR tests, clearance by a healthcare professional, or resolution of symptoms. Each participant in the prospective study had whole blood, serum and a nasopharyngeal or oropharyngeal swab collected by mobile phlebotomists. Participants in the prospective study had the option to provide additional blood draws and questionnaires over a roughly 2-month period. Before DNA extraction, blood samples from the prospective study were shipped at room temperature or frozen.

The specimen sequenced was PBMCs or T cells enriched from blood (not recorded which). This TCR was recovered from a young man who had recovered from COVID-19. The rearranged chain carries TRBV5-1 and TRBJ2-7, with TRBD2 identical over 7 junction bases. This receptor has the CDR3 CASSRSGREHYEQYF. The nucleotide sequence reads as follows: TGCGCCAGCAGCAGGTCGGGGCGGGAGCACTACGAGCAGTACTTC. Reference TRBV5-1 and TRBJ2-7 genes cover what lies past the CDR3, so the full variable domain is KAGVTQTPRYLIKTRGQQVTLSCSPISGHRSVSWYQQTPGQGLQFLFEYFSETQRNKGNFPGRFSGRQFSNSRSEMNVSTLELGDSALYLCASSRSGREHYEQYFGPGTRLTVT.